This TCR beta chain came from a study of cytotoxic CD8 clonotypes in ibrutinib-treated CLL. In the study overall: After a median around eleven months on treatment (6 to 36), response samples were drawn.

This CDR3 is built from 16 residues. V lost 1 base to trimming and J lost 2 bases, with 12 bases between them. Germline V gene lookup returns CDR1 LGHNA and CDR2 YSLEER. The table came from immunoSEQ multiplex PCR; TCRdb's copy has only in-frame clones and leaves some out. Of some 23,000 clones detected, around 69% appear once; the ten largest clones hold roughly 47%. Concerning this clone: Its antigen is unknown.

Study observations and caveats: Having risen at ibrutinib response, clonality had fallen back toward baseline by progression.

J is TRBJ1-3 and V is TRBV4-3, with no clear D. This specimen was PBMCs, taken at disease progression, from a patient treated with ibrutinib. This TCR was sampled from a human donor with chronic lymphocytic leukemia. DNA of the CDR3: TGCGCCAGCAGCCAAGGGACGTACGGGCCTGGAAACACCATATATTTT. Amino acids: CASSQGTYGPGNTIYF.